This section outlines one T cell receptor beta chain sequence together with its context. This sample is drawn from a study of blood T cell repertoires in COVID-19. About the study: The origin of the acute and convalescent COVID-19 samples was the United States, Italy and Spain. T cells, B-cell-depleted T cells, or PBMCs provided the cDNA or gDNA that served as material.

Enrolled through a virtual design, the participants were between about 18 and 100 years of age and came from roughly 22 US areas. Authors' methods: The authors estimated nucleated cell counts from reference gene primer amplification. Using immunoSEQ multiplex PCR, the repertoire was profiled, and TCRdb retains in-frame clones only, with some absent. V, J and clone size are taken as reported in that table, and D and trimming were inferred from the DNA itself. The sample records a few hundred thousand clones, about 85% being singletons. Germline V gene lookup returns CDR1 SGHDT and CDR2 YYEEEE. The length of the CDR3 is 13 residues. With 4 bases clipped from V and 4 bases from J, the junction kept 3 bases outside the gene matches.

This TCR derives from a woman aged 45-60 years who had been exposed to COVID-19. Input material: PBMCs or T cells enriched from blood (not recorded which). The chain joins TRBV5-6 to TRBJ1-1, with 8 positions matching TRBD1. CDR3 amino acids: CASSRGTGTEAFF. CDR3 in DNA: TGTGCCAGCAGCCGAGGGACAGGCACTGAAGCTTTCTTT.